This entry features one T cell receptor beta chain sequence. Measured with immunoSEQ multiplex PCR; TCRdb has only the in-frame clones, and not every one. The repertoire holds roughly 100,000 clones, about nine tenths seen once, with roughly 5.2% in the top ten. This sample is drawn from a study of blood T cell repertoires in COVID-19. Germline CDR1 SGHTS, CDR2 YDEGEE. The V end was cut by 1 base, the J end by 9 bases, with 14 bases between. This CDR3 is 14 amino acids long. Material: peripheral blood. The source is a woman aged 45-65 years with COVID-19, enrolled during active disease. The rearrangement joins TRBV5-8 to TRBJ2-1; a possible D gene is TRBD2 (7 bases). The DNA of the CDR3 is TGTGCCAGCAGCTTGCGAGGGGGGGCCAGTGAGCAGTTCTTC. This gives the protein CASSLRGGASEQFF.